This passage covers 14 T cell receptor beta chains from one sample sequenced in a study of blood T cells in healthy people across ages. Together with a sample-barcoded 5' primer, a J-beta primer mix was included in a second PCR lasting about 6 to 11 cycles. Each CDR3 protein gets one entry after TCRdb re-called the 5' RACE reads with MiXCR. The table lists about 680,000 distinct CDR3 sequences, 49% of them singletons. Sequencing was done on a sample of blood. All receptors derive from a woman aged 55-70 years in good health.

This clonotype was counted a few times. The gene calls are TRBV4-1 and TRBJ2-7; D remains unclear. The V gene lost 0 bases and the J gene lost 12 bases, with 12 bases spanning the gap. CDR3 length equals 12 residues. The germline V gene has CDR1 MGHRA and CDR2 YSYEKL. For the CDR3, the DNA is TGCGCCAGCAGCCAAGATGGGTCCTACCCGTACTTC. As protein: CASSQDGSYPYF.

The chain carries TRBV20-1 and TRBJ2-3, with D unclear. Germline V gene lookup returns CDR1 DFQATT and CDR2 SNEGSKA (reference sequence). Deletions cut 5 bases from V and 1 base from J, with 16 bases between. The CDR3 consists of 15 residues. The CDR3 DNA sequence: TGCAGTGCTCCTCCGCGCACAAGTCGCACAGATACGCAGTATTTT. Its translation is CSAPPRTSRTDTQYF.

This clonotype was seen a few times. This sequence joins TRBV5-6 and TRBJ2-7; D possibly corresponds to TRBD1 (6 bases). Germline assignment: CDR1 SGHDT and CDR2 YYEEEE. V was clipped by 2 bases and J by 3 bases, with 9 bases between them. The CDR3 is 13 residues long. The CDR3 region has the DNA TGTGCCAGCAGCTTAGGGACAAACTACGAGCAGTACTTC. Translating it yields CASSLGTNYEQYF. The variable domain in full, with the rest retrieved from reference TRBV5-6 and TRBJ2-7, is DAGVTQSPTHLIKTRGQQVTLRCSPKSGHDTVSWYQQALGQGPQFIFQYYEEEERQRGNFPDRFSGHQFPNYSSELNVNALLLGDSALYLCASSLGTNYEQYFGPGTRLTVT.

Remarks on this clonotype: A much bigger clone sits one base away, suggesting this may be a read error. This chain's CDR3 is CASSRDNTYPYEQYF. DNA of the CDR3: TGCGCCAGCAGCCGAGATAACACCTACCCCTACGAGCAGTACTTC. This chain connects TRBV4-3 to TRBJ2-7; D unclear. In germline, CDR1 is LGHNA, CDR2 YSLEER. V was trimmed by 4 bases and J by 2 bases, leaving 15 bases between them. This CDR3 is built from 15 residues.

The chain combines TRBV6-6 with TRBJ2-7; D is unresolved. The CDR3 runs 15 residues. The germline gives CDR1 MNHNY, CDR2 SVGAGI (reference sequence). Trimming stripped 0 bases from V and 0 bases from J, with 9 bases between. The CDR3 is CASSYSGRSSYEQYF. The CDR3 coding sequence is TGTGCCAGCAGTTACTCTGGCAGGAGCTCCTACGAGCAGTACTTC.

This clonotype was recorded many times. The CDR3 region has the DNA TGCAGCGACCGTAGCGGGAGGGCCAGGAATGAGCAGTTCTTC. Translated: CSDRSGRARNEQFF. The rearrangement joins TRBV29-1 to TRBJ2-1; 11 positions agree with TRBD2. The CDR3 covers 14 residues. V lost 7 bases, J lost 7 bases, and 9 bases stayed unmatched. The germline CDR1 and CDR2 sequences are SQVTM and ANQGSEA.

About this clonotype itself: One end of the junction fails to match germline, which may point to a read error. The chain is built from TRBV20-1 and TRBJ1-2, with D possibly TRBD1 on 5 matching bases. CDR3 length: 13 amino acids. Germline V lookup: CDR1 DFQATT, CDR2 SNEGSKA (reference sequence). The CDR3 sequence: CSASPGNGYGYTF. The DNA for the CDR3 is TGCAGCGCTAGTCCAGGGAACGGCTATGGCTACACCTTC.

V gene TRBV3-1 combines with J gene TRBJ2-5, with D perhaps TRBD1 (6 bases). Germline V gene lookup returns CDR1 LGHDT and CDR2 YNNKEL (reference sequence). V gave up 4 bases and J gave up 0 bases, with 12 bases separating them. The CDR3 contains 15 residues. The CDR3 region is CASSLRTGNQETQYF. DNA for the CDR3: TGTGCCAGCAGCCTTCGAACAGGGAACCAAGAGACCCAGTACTTC.

In this sample, this clonotype turned up once. The genes are TRBV11-2 and TRBJ2-1; 9 bases align to TRBD2. The CDR3 totals 16 residues. Trimming at V came to 7 bases and at J to 0 bases, leaving 7 bases not matched to a gene. Germline V lookup: CDR1 SGHAT, CDR2 FQNNGV. The DNA for the CDR3 is TGTGCCAGCAAGGGACTAGCCGCCCGCTCCTACAATGAGCAGTTCTTC. Encoded protein: CASKGLAARSYNEQFF. Variable domain in full (rest from reference TRBV11-2 and TRBJ2-1): EAGVAQSPRYKIIEKRQSVAFWCNPISGHATLYWYQQILGQGPKLLIQFQNNGVVDDSQLPKDRFSAERLKGVDSTLKIQPAKLEDSAVYLCASKGLAARSYNEQFFGPGTRLTVL.

This CDR3 is CASRPWGGADNEQFF. The CDR3 bases are TGTGCCAGCAGACCGTGGGGGGGCGCTGACAATGAGCAGTTCTTC. The chain combines TRBV6-5 with TRBJ2-1, with D tentatively TRBD2 (7 bases). The CDR3 runs to 15 residues. Trimming shortened V by 6 bases and J by 5 bases, and 17 bases separated the two germline ends. Germline V gene data show CDR1 as MNHEY and CDR2 as SVGAGI.

This clonotype appeared a few times. CDR3 nucleotide sequence: TGCAGTGCGTCTACTAGCGGGAGATCCTACAATGAGCAGTTCTTC. Translation: CSASTSGRSYNEQFF. V and J are TRBV20-1 and TRBJ2-1; 11 bases agree with TRBD2. Germline V gives CDR1 DFQATT, CDR2 SNEGSKA (reference sequence). With V trimmed by 6 bases and J by 1 base, 5 bases remained unmatched. This CDR3 has 15 residues.

CDR3 nucleotides: TGTGCCACCAGCAGAGATTGGGCTAGCGGGCAGTACTTC. Encoded protein: CATSRDWASGQYF. The rearrangement links TRBV15 to TRBJ2-7, with 7 bases matching TRBD2. Trimming cost V 0 bases and J 9 bases; bases outside gene matches: 5. Germline lookup yields CDR1 LNHNV and CDR2 YYDKDF (reference sequence). This CDR3 region has 13 residues.

The chain uses TRBV20-1 and TRBJ2-7; possibly TRBD2 for D (6 bases). Trimming shortened V by 6 bases and J by 3 bases, and 21 bases separated the two germline ends. CDR1 is DFQATT, CDR2 SNEGSKA, per germline (reference sequence). This CDR3 is built from 15 residues. CDR3 sequence: CSADHWGEALYEQYF. The CDR3 DNA sequence: TGCAGTGCGGACCACTGGGGGGAAGCCCTCTACGAGCAGTACTTC.

The chain uses TRBV20-1 and TRBJ2-4, with 10 bases matching TRBD2. The J call may be in error: the DNA end matches TRBJ2-7 better. This CDR3 comprises 15 residues. Germline V CDR1 and CDR2: DFQATT, SNEGSKA (reference sequence). In DNA, the CDR3 is TGCAGTGCTGGACCCGCTAGCGGGAGCCCCTACGAGCAGTACTTC. Translated, it gives CSAGPASGSPYEQYF.